This TCR beta chain was identified in a study of vaccination effects on CD4 cells after COVID-19. Overall study context: Participants were given two doses of BNT162b2 or mRNA-1273 vaccine. Specimens were obtained from a couple of convalescent patients 16 days and one week prior to vaccination.

The CDR3 has 13 amino acids. Germline CDR1 SGHTA, CDR2 FQGNSA. V was shortened by 4 bases and J by 3 bases, with 10 bases between the two germline ends. Concerning this clone itself: The antigen remains unidentified.

Here immunoSEQ multiplex PCR was the method, and the copy in TCRdb shows in-frame clones only, minus some. The data hold 40,000 to 55,000 clones, with approximately 74% observed a single time. Having been cultured for around ten days, the cells underwent CD4+ T cell isolation. This receptor was obtained from a human donor who had a prior SARS-CoV-2 infection. The specimen comprised CD4+ T cells from PBMCs cultured without peptide, sampled before COVID-19 vaccination. This chain uses TRBV7-2 with TRBJ2-7; the D is unclear. CDR3 coding DNA: TGTGCCAGCAGCTCCGGACCGTTCTACGAGCAGTACTTC. This translates into CASSSGPFYEQYF.